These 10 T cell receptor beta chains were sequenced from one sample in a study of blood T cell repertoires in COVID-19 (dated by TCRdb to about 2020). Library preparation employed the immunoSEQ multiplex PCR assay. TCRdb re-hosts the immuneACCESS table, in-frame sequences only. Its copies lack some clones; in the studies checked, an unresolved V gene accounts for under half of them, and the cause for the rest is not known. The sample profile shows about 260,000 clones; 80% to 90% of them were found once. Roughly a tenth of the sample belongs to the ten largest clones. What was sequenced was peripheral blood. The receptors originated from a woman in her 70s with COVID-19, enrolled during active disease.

The CDR3 DNA sequence: TGCGCCAGCAGCCAAGAGATAAGCCCTGAGGATTCACCCCTCCACTTT. Encoded protein: CASSQEISPEDSPLHF. The chain uses TRBV4-1 and TRBJ1-6; D uncertain. Germline-derived CDR1 and CDR2 are MGHRA and YSYEKL. V was pared by 0 bases and J by 8 bases, with 14 bases between. The CDR3 is 16 amino acids.

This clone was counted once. CDR3 sequence reads: CASSPQGIDNQPQHF. CDR3 coding DNA: TGTGCCAGCTCACCCCAGGGAATTGACAATCAGCCCCAGCATTTT. This chain links TRBV18 with TRBJ1-5, with a tentative D call TRBD1 (5 bases). The germline CDR1 and CDR2 sequences are KGHSH and LQKENI. The CDR3 runs to 15 residues. V lost 3 bases, J lost 3 bases, and 12 bases lay in between.

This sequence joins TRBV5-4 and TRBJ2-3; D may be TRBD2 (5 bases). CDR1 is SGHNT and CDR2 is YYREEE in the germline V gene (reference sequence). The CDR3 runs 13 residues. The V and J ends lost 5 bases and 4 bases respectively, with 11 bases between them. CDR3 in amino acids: CASSPGSADTQYF. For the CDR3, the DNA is TGTGCCAGCAGTCCGGGATCAGCAGATACGCAGTATTTT.

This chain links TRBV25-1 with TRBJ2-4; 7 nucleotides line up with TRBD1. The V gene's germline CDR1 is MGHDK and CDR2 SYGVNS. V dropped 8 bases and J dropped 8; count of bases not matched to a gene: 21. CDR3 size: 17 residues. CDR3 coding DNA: TGTGCCAGCCCCAGGTCCGGACAGGCCAAAATCGAGCACATTCAGTACTTC. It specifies CASPRSGQAKIEHIQYF.

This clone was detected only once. CDR3 residues: CASSTQGPGTDTQYF. CDR3 DNA: TGTGCCAGTAGTACCCAGGGTCCAGGGACAGATACGCAGTATTTT. The chain couples TRBV19 to TRBJ2-3; D is perhaps TRBD1 (5 bases). Germline CDR1 and CDR2: LNHDA and SQIVND (reference sequence). This CDR3 has 15 residues. V lost 4 bases and J 3 bases, leaving 14 bases between the germline ends.

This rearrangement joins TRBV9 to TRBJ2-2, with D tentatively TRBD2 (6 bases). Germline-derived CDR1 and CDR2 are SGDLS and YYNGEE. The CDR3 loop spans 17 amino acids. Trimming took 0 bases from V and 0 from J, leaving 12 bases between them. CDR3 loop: CASSVVPTGANTGELFF. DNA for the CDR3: TGTGCCAGCAGCGTAGTTCCTACGGGGGCGAACACCGGGGAGCTGTTTTTT.

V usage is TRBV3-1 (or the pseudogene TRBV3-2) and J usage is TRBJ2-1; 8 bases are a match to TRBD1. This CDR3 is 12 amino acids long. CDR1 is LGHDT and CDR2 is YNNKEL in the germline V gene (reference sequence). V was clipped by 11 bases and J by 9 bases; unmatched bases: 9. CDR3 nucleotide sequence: TGTGCCGCCGGGACAGGAGGCGGTGAGCAGTTCTTC. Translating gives CAAGTGGGEQFF.

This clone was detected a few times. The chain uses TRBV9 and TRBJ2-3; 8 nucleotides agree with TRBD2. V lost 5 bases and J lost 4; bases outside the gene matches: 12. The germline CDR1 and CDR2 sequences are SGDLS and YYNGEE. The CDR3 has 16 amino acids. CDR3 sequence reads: CASSLYDSGISDTQYF. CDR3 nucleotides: TGTGCCAGCAGTCTGTACGATAGCGGGATCTCAGATACGCAGTATTTT.

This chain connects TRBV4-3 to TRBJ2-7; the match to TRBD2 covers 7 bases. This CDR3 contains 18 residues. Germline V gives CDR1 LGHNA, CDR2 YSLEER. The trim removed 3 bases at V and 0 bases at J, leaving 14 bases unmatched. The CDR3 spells CASSQEPQREAFSYEQYF. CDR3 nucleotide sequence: TGCGCCAGCAGCCAGGAACCCCAGCGGGAAGCTTTCTCCTACGAGCAGTACTTC.

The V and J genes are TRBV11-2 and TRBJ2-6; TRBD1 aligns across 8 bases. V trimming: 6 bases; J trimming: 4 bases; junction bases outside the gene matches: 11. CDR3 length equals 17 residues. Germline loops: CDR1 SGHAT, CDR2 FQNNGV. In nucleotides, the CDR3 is TGTGCCAGCAGGCCAGGGGGCGCCTCATCGGGGGCCAACGTCCTGACTTTC. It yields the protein CASRPGGASSGANVLTF. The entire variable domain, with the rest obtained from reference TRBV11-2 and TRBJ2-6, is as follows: EAGVAQSPRYKIIEKRQSVAFWCNPISGHATLYWYQQILGQGPKLLIQFQNNGVVDDSQLPKDRFSAERLKGVDSTLKIQPAKLEDSAVYLCASRPGGASSGANVLTFGAGSRLTVL.